Listed below are T cell receptor beta chains from one sample, sequenced in a study of radiation and T cells in renal cell carcinoma. Using immunoSEQ multiplex PCR, the repertoire was profiled, and TCRdb retains in-frame clones only, with some absent. The sample consists of 18,000 or so clones, 45% to 70% of them appearing once. Here the sequenced sample was tumor tissue, taken from a patient whose treatment included radiotherapy and nephrectomy. All receptors come from a man aged 50 or older with renal cell carcinoma. Each CDR3 is given with its conserved first and last residue. D genes are given only for firm matches. The size of a clone is reported for some rows only, either as once, few or many, or as a class for expanded clones.

d_gene	j_gene	v_gene	abundance	CDR3nt	CDR3aa
-	TRBJ2-7	TRBV27	-	TGTGCCAGCAGCCCTCGGGGCGCTTTTTCAGAGCAGTACTTC	CASSPRGAFSEQYF
TRBD2	TRBJ2-7	TRBV11-2	-	TGTGCCAGCAGCCCGACTAGCGGCCCCTACGAGCAGTACTTC	CASSPTSGPYEQYF
-	TRBJ2-1	TRBV6-1	-	TGTGCCAGCAGTGAAGACCTACTGAGCTCCTACAATGAGCAGTTCTTC	CASSEDLLSSYNEQFF
-	TRBJ1-5	TRBV10-3	-	TGTGCCATCAGTGAGTCGCCAGCACCGAGCAATCAGCCCCAGCATTTT	CAISESPAPSNQPQHF
-	TRBJ1-4	TRBV4-2	-	TGTGCCAGCAGCCACGGATCAGTAAATGAAAAACTGTTTTTT	CASSHGSVNEKLFF
-	TRBJ2-1	TRBV6-4	-	TGTGCCAGCAGCTCTAGCATACTCAATGAGCAGTTCTTC	CASSSSILNEQFF
TRBD1	TRBJ1-1	TRBV7-9	few	TGTGCCAGCAGCTTTACAGGGGGCACTGAAGCTTTCTTT	CASSFTGGTEAFF
-	TRBJ2-7	TRBV19	-	TGTGCCAGTAGTATTGGGGGGGCACAGGGCTACGAGCAGTACTTC	CASSIGGAQGYEQYF
TRBD1	TRBJ2-2	TRBV18	-	TGTGCCAGCTCACCGCCCGGGACAGGGAACACCGGGGAGCTGTTTTTT	CASSPPGTGNTGELFF
-	TRBJ2-2	TRBV2	-	TGTGCCAGCCAGGGGACCGGGGAGCTGTTTTTT	CASQGTGELFF
TRBD1	TRBJ2-3	TRBV9	-	TGTGCCAGCAGCGTAGACGGAGGAAACAGGGGGCTTTACACAGATACGCAGTATTTT	CASSVDGGNRGLYTDTQYF
TRBD1	TRBJ1-6	TRBV19	-	TGTGCCAGTAGTATAGATCCAGGGGGCCGTTCACCCCTCCACTTT	CASSIDPGGRSPLHF
TRBD1	TRBJ2-1	TRBV27	-	TGTGCCAGCACCCGAGACAGGGCCTACAATGAGCAGTTCTTC	CASTRDRAYNEQFF
-	TRBJ2-7	TRBV5-6	-	TGTGCCAGCAGCTTGAGGTGGGCAGGGTCCGAGCAGTACTTC	CASSLRWAGSEQYF
-	TRBJ2-1	TRBV5-1	-	TGCGCCAGCAGCATTTTTGGCAGGGGTGAGCAGTTCTTC	CASSIFGRGEQFF
-	TRBJ2-7	TRBV27	-	TGTGCCAGCAGTTTATTACAGGTGGGGGAGCAGTACTTC	CASSLLQVGEQYF
-	TRBJ1-3	TRBV6-6	medium-sized	TGTGCCAGCAGGGATACTGGAAACACCATATATTTT	CASRDTGNTIYF
-	TRBJ1-1	TRBV7-2	-	TGTGCCAGCAGCTTAGGGGGCGCGAACACTGAAGCTTTCTTT	CASSLGGANTEAFF
TRBD2	TRBJ2-1	TRBV4-1	few	TGCGCCAGCAGCCAAAGCGGGGGAAACTCCTACAATGAGCAGTTCTTC	CASSQSGGNSYNEQFF
-	TRBJ1-5	TRBV5-1	medium-sized	TGCGCCAGCAGCTTGGTTGGGGGCGCGGGTCAGCCCCAGCATTTT	CASSLVGGAGQPQHF
TRBD2	TRBJ2-1	TRBV19	-	TGTGCCAGTAGTATACGACGACTAGCGGGGTTGAATGAGCAGTTCTTC	CASSIRRLAGLNEQFF
-	TRBJ1-1	TRBV7-9	medium-sized	TGTGCCAGCAGCCGAGAGACTCGGGCTGAAGCTTTCTTT	CASSRETRAEAFF
TRBD1	TRBJ2-1	TRBV6-1	few	TGTGCCAGCAGTATAGGGACAGGGGTCGGTGAGCAGTTCTTC	CASSIGTGVGEQFF
-	TRBJ1-2	TRBV27	once	TGTGCCAGCAGTTTGGGGGGGTTACCCTATGGCTACACCTTC	CASSLGGLPYGYTF
-	TRBJ1-3	TRBV4-1	medium-sized	TGCGCCAGCAGCCAAGATCCCTATAACACCATATATTTT	CASSQDPYNTIYF
TRBD2	TRBJ2-3	TRBV10-1	few	TGCGCCAGCAGTGAGTTATGGACTAGCGGGAGTACAGATACGCAGTATTTT	CASSELWTSGSTDTQYF
-	TRBJ2-2	TRBV19	few	TGTGCCAGTAGCCCAGGTCGGACCGGGGAGCTGTTTTTT	CASSPGRTGELFF
-	TRBJ1-3	TRBV6-5	medium-sized	TGTGCCAGCAGTCTTATTTCCTCTGGAAACACCATATATTTT	CASSLISSGNTIYF
-	TRBJ1-2	TRBV9	-	TGTGCCAGCAGCTCGACAGAGTTAGGGGGCTACACCTTC	CASSSTELGGYTF
-	TRBJ1-1	TRBV16	-	TGTGCCAGCAGCCAATCCCAACAGGTGAACACTGAAGCTTTCTTT	CASSQSQQVNTEAFF
TRBD1	TRBJ2-7	TRBV10-1	few	TGCGCCAGCAGTGAGTCAGGGACAGGGGACGAGCAGTACTTC	CASSESGTGDEQYF
-	TRBJ2-7	TRBV5-1	medium-sized	TGCGCCAGCAGCTTCGGGGGAAGCGAGCAGTACTTC	CASSFGGSEQYF
-	TRBJ1-2	TRBV2	-	TGTGCCAGCAGTGAAGCATTCGCAGGGCGGTACACCTTC	CASSEAFAGRYTF
TRBD2	TRBJ2-7	TRBV7-8	few	TGTGCCAGCAGCCCCCGGACTAGCGGGGCCAACTACGAGCAGTACTTC	CASSPRTSGANYEQYF
-	TRBJ2-2	TRBV19	many	TGTGCCTCATCCACTATAAGGGGAGTCGGGGAGCTGTTTTTT	CASSTIRGVGELFF
TRBD1	TRBJ1-5	TRBV4-1	-	TGCGCCAGCAGCCACAGCGAGAACAGGGGCCTTGAGCCCCAGCATTTT	CASSHSENRGLEPQHF
TRBD1	TRBJ2-2	TRBV29-1	-	TGCAGCGCGGACAGGGAGAACACCGGGGAGCTGTTTTTT	CSADRENTGELFF
TRBD1	TRBJ2-7	TRBV28	-	TGTGCCAGCAGTTTACCTAGGACAGGGCAGTCCTACGAGCAGTACTTC	CASSLPRTGQSYEQYF
-	TRBJ2-3	TRBV30	-	TGTGCCTCAGATGTAAGGGCAGGGCTCACAGATACGCAGTATTTT	CASDVRAGLTDTQYF
-	TRBJ2-7	TRBV7-9	-	TGTGCCAGCAGCGCTGGGACTTACTACGAGCAGTACTTC	CASSAGTYYEQYF
TRBD2	TRBJ2-5	TRBV2	-	TGTGCCAGCAGTGGGGATACCGGGACTAGCGGGAGGGCCAAAGAGACCCAGTACTTC	CASSGDTGTSGRAKETQYF
-	TRBJ2-6	TRBV9	-	TGTGCCAGCAGCTTTCCTCCTGAGTCTTATGGATTTGGGGCCAACGTCCTGACTTTC	CASSFPPESYGFGANVLTF
TRBD1	TRBJ1-1	TRBV27	-	TGTGCCAGCAGGCCGACAGGGCTAGGTATAGAAACTGAAGCTTTCTTT	CASRPTGLGIETEAFF
-	TRBJ2-1	TRBV6-6	-	TGTGCCAGCAGCCTCTCACTAGCTAGCTCCTACAATGAGCAGTTCTTC	CASSLSLASSYNEQFF
-	TRBJ1-2	TRBV30	-	TGTGCCTGGAGTGTATTAGGCATTAACTATGGCTACACCTTC	CAWSVLGINYGYTF
-	TRBJ1-5	TRBV5-1	-	TGCGCCAGCAGCTTTTTTCCGGATCAGCCCCAGCATTTT	CASSFFPDQPQHF
-	TRBJ1-1	TRBV7-9	-	TGTGCCAGCAGCTCGAGGGGGGGCACTGAAGCTTTCTTT	CASSSRGGTEAFF
TRBD1	TRBJ1-2	TRBV2	-	TGTGCCAGCAGGGGGACAGGGGATGGCTACACCTTC	CASRGTGDGYTF
-	TRBJ2-7	TRBV6-5	-	TGTGCCAGCAGTTTTCAATCCTGGACAGAGCAGTACTTC	CASSFQSWTEQYF
TRBD2	TRBJ2-3	TRBV14	once	TGTGCCAGCCCAAGGAGACTAGCGGGACGCAGGGATCCTAGCACAGATACGCAGTATTTT	CASPRRLAGRRDPSTDTQYF
TRBD2	TRBJ2-2	TRBV5-4	few	TGTGCCAGCAGCCAGGGGACTAGCGGGGCCTGGGCCGGGGAGCTGTTTTTT	CASSQGTSGAWAGELFF
-	TRBJ1-1	TRBV6-5	-	TGTGCCAGCAGTTACCAGTCAGGAAACACTGAAGCTTTCTTT	CASSYQSGNTEAFF
-	TRBJ2-4	TRBV10-3	few	TGTGCCATCAGTGAGGGTGTAAAAAACATTCAGTACTTC	CAISEGVKNIQYF
-	TRBJ2-4	TRBV14	-	TGTGCCAGCAGCCAAGACGTCGGGGTGGGCAAAAACATTCAGTACTTC	CASSQDVGVGKNIQYF
-	TRBJ2-7	TRBV5-1	-	TGCGCCAGCAGCTTGACAGGGCGTAGATCCTACGAGCAGTACTTC	CASSLTGRRSYEQYF
-	TRBJ2-1	TRBV6-5	many	TGTGCCAGCAGTTACTCGTCGATAGCTCACCAGTTCTTC	CASSYSSIAHQFF
TRBD1	TRBJ2-7	TRBV30	-	TGTGCCTGGAAGTCACAGGGGGCGCGGTACGAGCAGTACTTC	CAWKSQGARYEQYF
-	TRBJ1-5	TRBV7-3	-	TGTGCCAGCAGCCTCCACCAGGGACCCAGTCAGCCCCAGCATTTT	CASSLHQGPSQPQHF
-	TRBJ1-1	TRBV20-1	-	TGCAGTGCTCTCGACACTGAAGCTTTCTTT	CSALDTEAFF